Listed here is a single T cell receptor (beta chain). Its antigen is as yet unknown. This sample's RNA came from whole unsorted tissue. Donors were chemotherapy-naive, newly diagnosed lung cancer surgical patients in China, August–late 2014. The library came from three nested PCR rounds adapted from ARM-PCR protocols. MiXCR, applied by TCRdb to the multiplex PCR reads, yields one record per CDR3 protein. The sample yields about 110,000 distinct CDR3 sequences, 84% seen once. The data were obtained in a study of tumor and adjacent non-tumor tissue in lung cancer. Turning to the study itself: The cohort had approximately 12 adenocarcinoma, a couple of squamous cell and 1 small cell patients.

V was trimmed by 2 bases and J by 7 bases, leaving 17 bases between them. CDR1 and CDR2 (germline): LGHNA, YNFKEQ. The CDR3 consists of 15 residues. Broader study findings: Compared with tumor, normal lung showed significantly lower TCR diversity. Patients with more diverse tumor TCRs had worse survival.

Sequenced material: lung tumor tissue. The receptor comes from a man between 65 and 79 years old with non-small cell lung cancer. This chain connects TRBV4-2 to TRBJ1-1, with D uncertain. CDR3 coding DNA: TGTGCCAGCAGCCAACGGCGTCAACAGTACGTTGAAGCTTTCTTT. This gives the protein CASSQRRQQYVEAFF.